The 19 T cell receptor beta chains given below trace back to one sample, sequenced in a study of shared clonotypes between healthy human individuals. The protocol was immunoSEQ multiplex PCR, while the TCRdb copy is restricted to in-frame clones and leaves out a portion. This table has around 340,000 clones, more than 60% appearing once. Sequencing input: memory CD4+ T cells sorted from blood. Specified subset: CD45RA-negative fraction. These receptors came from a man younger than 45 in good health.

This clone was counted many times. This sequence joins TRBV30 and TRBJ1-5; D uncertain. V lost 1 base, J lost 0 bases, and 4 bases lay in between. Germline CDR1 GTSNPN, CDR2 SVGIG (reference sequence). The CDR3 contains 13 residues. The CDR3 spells CAWSEYSNQPQHF. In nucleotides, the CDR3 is TGTGCCTGGAGTGAGTATAGCAATCAGCCCCAGCATTTT.

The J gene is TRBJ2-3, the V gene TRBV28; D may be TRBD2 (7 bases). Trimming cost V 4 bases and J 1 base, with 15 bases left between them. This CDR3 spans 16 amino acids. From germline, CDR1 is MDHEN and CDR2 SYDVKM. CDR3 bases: TGTGCCAGCAGTTCCAGGGGAGGGTCGGGCACAGATACGCAGTATTTT. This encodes CASSSRGGSGTDTQYF.

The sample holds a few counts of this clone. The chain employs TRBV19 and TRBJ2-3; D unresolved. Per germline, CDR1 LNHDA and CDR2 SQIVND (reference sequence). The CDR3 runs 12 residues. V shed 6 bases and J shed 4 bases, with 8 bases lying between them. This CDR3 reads CASSRAPDTQYF. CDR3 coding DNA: TGTGCCAGTAGCCGGGCCCCAGATACGCAGTATTTT.

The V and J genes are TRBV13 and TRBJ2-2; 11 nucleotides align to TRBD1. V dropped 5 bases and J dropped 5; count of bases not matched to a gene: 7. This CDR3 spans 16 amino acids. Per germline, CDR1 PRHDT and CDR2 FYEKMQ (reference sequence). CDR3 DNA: TGTGCCAGCAGCCGGACAGGGGGCCGGTATACCGGGGAGCTGTTTTTT. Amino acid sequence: CASSRTGGRYTGELFF.

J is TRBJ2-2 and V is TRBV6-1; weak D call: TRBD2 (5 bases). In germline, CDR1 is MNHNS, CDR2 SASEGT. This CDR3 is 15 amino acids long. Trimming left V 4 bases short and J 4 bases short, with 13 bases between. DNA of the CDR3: TGTGCCAGCAGTGCCCTAAGCGGAGCCACCGGGGAGCTGTTTTTT. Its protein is CASSALSGATGELFF.

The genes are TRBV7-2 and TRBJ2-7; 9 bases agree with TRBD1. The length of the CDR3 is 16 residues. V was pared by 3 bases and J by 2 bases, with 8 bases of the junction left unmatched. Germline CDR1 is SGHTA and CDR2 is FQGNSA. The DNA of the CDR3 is TGTGCCAGCAGCTTCAACCCGACAGGGGGGACCTACGAGCAGTACTTC. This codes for CASSFNPTGGTYEQYF.

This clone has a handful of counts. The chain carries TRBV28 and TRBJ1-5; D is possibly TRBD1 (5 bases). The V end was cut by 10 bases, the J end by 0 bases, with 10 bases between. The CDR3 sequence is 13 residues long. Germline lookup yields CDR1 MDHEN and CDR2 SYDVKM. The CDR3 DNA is TGTGCCACGGGGGTCGGTAGCAATCAGCCCCAGCATTTT. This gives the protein CATGVGSNQPQHF.

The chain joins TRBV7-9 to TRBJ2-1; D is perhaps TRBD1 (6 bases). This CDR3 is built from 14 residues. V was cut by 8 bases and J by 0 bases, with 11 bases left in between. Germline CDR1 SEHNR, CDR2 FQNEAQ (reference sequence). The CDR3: CASGTSTSYNEQFF. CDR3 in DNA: TGTGCCAGCGGGACATCGACCTCCTACAATGAGCAGTTCTTC.

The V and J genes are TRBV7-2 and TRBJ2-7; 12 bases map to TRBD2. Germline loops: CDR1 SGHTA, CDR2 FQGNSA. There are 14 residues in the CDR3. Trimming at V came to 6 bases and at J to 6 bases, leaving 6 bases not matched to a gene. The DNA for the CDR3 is TGTGCCAGCAGGTCACTAGCGGGAGGAAGCGAGCAGTACTTC. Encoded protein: CASRSLAGGSEQYF.

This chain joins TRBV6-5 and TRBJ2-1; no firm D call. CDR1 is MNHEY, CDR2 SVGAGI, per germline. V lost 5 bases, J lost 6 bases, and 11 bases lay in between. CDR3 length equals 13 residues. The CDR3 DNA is TGTGCCAGCAGTAGGGTCTGGGGCAATGAGCAGTTCTTC. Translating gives CASSRVWGNEQFF.

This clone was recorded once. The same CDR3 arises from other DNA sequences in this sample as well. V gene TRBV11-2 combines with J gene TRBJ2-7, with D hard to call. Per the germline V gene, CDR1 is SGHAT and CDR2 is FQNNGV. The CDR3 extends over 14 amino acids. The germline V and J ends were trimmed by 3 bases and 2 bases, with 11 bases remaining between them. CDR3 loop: CASSFAQTPYEQYF. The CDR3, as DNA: TGTGCCAGCAGCTTCGCTCAGACACCCTACGAGCAGTACTTC.

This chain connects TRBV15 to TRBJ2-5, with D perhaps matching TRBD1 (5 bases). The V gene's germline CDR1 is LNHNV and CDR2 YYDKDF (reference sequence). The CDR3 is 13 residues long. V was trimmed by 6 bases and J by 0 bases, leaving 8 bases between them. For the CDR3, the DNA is TGTGCCACCAGTCGACAGTACCAAGAGACCCAGTACTTC. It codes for CATSRQYQETQYF.

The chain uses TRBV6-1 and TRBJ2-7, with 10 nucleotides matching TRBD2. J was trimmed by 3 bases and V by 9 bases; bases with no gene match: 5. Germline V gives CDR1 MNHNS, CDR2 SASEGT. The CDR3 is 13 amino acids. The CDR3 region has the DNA TGTGCCAGTACCGGACTAGCGGACTACGAGCAGTACTTC. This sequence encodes CASTGLADYEQYF.

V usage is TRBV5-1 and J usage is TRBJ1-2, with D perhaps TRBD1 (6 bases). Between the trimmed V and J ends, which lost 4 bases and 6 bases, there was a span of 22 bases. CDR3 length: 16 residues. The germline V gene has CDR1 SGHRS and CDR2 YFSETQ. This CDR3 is CASSQGTSAPWDGYTF. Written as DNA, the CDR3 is TGCGCCAGCAGCCAAGGGACAAGTGCTCCCTGGGATGGCTACACCTTC.

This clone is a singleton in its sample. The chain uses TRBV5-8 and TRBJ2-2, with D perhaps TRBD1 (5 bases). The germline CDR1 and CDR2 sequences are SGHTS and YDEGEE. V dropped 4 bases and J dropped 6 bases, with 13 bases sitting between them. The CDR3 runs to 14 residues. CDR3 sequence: CASSPTPGPGELFF. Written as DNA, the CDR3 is TGTGCCAGCAGCCCCACCCCAGGGCCCGGGGAGCTGTTTTTT.

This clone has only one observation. In DNA form, the CDR3 reads TGTGCCAGCAGTGTTGCAGGGGGCATGGATACGCAGTATTTT. Translated, it gives CASSVAGGMDTQYF. The V call is TRBV6-1, the J call TRBJ2-3; 8 bases fit TRBD1. The CDR3 has 14 amino acids. Trimming took 4 bases from V and 6 from J; bases not matched to a gene: 6. The germline V gene encodes CDR1 MNHNS and CDR2 SASEGT.

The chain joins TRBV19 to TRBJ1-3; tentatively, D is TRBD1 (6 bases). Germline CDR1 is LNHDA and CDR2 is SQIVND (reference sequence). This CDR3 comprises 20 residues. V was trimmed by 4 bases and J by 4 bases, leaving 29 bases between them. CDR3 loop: CASSTARRSHATGIGNTIYF. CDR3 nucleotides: TGTGCCAGTAGTACTGCCCGTCGATCTCATGCCACAGGGATCGGAAACACCATATATTTT.

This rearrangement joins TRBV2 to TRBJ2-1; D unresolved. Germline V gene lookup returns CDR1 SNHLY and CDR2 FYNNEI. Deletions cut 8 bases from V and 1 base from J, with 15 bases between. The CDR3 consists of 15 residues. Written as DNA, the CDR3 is TGTGCCAGCGTGACGGGCGGTTATTCCTACAATGAGCAGTTCTTC. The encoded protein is CASVTGGYSYNEQFF.

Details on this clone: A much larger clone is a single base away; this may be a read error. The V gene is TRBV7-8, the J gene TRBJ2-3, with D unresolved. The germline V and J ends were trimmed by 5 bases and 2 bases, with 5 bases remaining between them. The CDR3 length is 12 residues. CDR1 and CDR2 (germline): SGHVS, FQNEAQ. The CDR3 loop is CASSIDTDTQYF. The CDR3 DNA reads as TGTGCCAGCAGCATAGACACAGATACGCAGTATTTT.